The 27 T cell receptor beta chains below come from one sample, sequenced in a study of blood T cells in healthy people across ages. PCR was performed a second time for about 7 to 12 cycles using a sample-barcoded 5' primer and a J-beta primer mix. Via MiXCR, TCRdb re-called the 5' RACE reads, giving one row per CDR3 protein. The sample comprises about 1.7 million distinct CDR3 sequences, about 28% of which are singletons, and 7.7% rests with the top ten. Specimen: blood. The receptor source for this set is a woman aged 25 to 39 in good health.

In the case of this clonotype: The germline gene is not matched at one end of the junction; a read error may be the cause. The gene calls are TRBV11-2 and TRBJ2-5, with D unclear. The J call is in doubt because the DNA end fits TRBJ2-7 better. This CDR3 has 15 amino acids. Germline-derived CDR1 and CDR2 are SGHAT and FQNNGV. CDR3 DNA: TGTGCCCGCAGCTATACGTCAAACCCATACTACGAGCAGTACTTC. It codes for CARSYTSNPYYEQYF.

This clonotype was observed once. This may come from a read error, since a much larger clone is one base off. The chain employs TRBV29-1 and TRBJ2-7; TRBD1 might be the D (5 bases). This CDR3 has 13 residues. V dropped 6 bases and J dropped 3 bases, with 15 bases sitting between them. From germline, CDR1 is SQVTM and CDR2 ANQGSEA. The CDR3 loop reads CSVMGIGDYEQYF. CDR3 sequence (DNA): TGCAGCGTAATGGGGATAGGGGACTACGAGCAGTACTTC.

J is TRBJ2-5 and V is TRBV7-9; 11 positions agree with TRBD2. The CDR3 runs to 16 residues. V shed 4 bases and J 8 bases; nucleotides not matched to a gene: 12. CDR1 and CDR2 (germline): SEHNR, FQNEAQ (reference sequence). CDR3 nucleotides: TGTGCCAGCAGCTCCGCACCGGGACTAGCGGTTTTTACCCAGTACTTC. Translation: CASSSAPGLAVFTQYF. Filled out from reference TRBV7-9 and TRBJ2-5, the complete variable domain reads DTGVSQNPRHKITKRGQNVTFRCDPISEHNRLYWYRQTLGQGPEFLTYFQNEAQLEKSRLLSDRFSAERPKGSFSTLEIQRTEQGDSAMYLCASSSAPGLAVFTQYFGPGTRLLVL.

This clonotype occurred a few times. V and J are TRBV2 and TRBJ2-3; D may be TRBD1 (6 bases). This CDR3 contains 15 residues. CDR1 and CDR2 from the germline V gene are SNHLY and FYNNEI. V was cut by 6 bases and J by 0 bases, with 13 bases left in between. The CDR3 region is CASRAGQISTDTQYF. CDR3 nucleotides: TGTGCCAGCAGGGCCGGACAGATCAGCACAGATACGCAGTATTTT.

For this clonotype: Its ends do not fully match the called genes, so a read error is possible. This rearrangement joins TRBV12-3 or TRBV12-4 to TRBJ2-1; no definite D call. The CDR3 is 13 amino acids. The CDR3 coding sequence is TGTACCAGCACCGACCTATGGGGCAATGAGCAGTTCTTC. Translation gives CTSTDLWGNEQFF.

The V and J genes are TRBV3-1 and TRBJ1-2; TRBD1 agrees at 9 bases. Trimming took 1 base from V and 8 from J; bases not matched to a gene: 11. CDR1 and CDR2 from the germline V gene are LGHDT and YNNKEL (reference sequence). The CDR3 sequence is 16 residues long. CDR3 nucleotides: TGTGCCAGCAGCCAAGTCCACAGGGGGCGCGTTCGAGGCTACACCTTC. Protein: CASSQVHRGRVRGYTF.

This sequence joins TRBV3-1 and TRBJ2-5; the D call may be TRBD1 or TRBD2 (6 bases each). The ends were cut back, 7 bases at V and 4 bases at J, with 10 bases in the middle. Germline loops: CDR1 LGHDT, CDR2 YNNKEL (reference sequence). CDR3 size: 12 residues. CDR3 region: CASKTGAETQYF. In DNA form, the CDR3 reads TGTGCCAGCAAGACGGGGGCAGAGACCCAGTACTTC.

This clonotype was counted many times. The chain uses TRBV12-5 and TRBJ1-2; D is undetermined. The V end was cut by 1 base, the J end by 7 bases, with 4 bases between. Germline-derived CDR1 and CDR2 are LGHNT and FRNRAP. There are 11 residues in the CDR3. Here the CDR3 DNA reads TGTGCTAGTGGTTTGGAGGGTGGCTACACCTTC. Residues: CASGLEGGYTF. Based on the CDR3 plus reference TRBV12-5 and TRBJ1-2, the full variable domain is DARVTQTPRHKVTEMGQEVTMRCQPILGHNTVFWYRQTMMQGLELLAYFRNRAPLDDSGMPKDRFSAEMPDATLATLKIQPSEPRDSAVYFCASGLEGGYTFGSGTRLTVV.

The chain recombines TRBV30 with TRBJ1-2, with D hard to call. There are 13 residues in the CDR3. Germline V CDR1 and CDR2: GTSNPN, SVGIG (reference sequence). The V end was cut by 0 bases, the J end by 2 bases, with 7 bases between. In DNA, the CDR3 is TGTGCCTGGAGTGTACAAATGAACTATGGCTACACCTTC. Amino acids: CAWSVQMNYGYTF.

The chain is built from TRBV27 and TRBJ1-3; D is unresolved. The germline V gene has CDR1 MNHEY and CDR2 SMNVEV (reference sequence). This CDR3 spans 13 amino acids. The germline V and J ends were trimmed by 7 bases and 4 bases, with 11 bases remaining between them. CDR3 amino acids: CASNGRQGNTIYF. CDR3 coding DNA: TGTGCCAGCAACGGTAGACAAGGAAACACCATATATTTT.

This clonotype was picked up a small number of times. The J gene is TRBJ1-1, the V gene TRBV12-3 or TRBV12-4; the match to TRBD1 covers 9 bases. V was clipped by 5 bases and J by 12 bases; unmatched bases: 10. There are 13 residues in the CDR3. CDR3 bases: TGTGCCAGCAGTGCGACCGACAGGGGGTCGACTTTCTTT. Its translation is CASSATDRGSTFF.

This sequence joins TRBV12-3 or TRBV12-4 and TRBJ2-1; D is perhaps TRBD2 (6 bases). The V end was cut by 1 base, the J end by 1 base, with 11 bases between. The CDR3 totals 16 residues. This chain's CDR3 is CASSLVARGSYNEQFF. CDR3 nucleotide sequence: TGTGCCAGCAGTTTAGTCGCCCGGGGGTCCTACAATGAGCAGTTCTTC.

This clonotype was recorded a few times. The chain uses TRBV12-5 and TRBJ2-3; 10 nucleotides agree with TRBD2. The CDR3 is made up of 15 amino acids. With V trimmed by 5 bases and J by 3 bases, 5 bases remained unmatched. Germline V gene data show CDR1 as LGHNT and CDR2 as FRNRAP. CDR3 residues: CASGAGLAWTDTQYF. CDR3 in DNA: TGTGCTAGTGGTGCGGGACTAGCGTGGACAGATACGCAGTATTTT.

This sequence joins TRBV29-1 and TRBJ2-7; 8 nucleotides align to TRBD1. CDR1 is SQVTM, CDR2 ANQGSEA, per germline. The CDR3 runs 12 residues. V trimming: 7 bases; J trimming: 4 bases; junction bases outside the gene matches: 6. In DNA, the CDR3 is TGCAGCGCACCGAGGACAGGGTACGAGCAGTACTTC. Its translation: CSAPRTGYEQYF.

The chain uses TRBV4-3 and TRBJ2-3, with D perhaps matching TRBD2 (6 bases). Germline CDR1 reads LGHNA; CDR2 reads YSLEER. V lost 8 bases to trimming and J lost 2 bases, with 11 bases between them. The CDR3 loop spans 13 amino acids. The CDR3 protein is CASRDWDTDTQYF. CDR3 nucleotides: TGCGCCAGCCGGGACTGGGACACAGATACGCAGTATTTT.

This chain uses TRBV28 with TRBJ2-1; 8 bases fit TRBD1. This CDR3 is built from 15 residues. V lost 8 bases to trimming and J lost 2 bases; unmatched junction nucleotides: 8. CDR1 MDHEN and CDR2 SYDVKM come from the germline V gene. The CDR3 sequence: CASLTGQGAYNEQFF. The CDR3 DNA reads TGTGCCAGCCTGACCGGACAGGGAGCCTACAATGAGCAGTTCTTC. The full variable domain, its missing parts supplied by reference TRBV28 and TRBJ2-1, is DVKVTQSSRYLVKRTGEKVFLECVQDMDHENMFWYRQDPGLGLRLIYFSYDVKMKEKGDIPEGYSVSREKKERFSLILESASTNQTSMYLCASLTGQGAYNEQFFGPGTRLTVL.

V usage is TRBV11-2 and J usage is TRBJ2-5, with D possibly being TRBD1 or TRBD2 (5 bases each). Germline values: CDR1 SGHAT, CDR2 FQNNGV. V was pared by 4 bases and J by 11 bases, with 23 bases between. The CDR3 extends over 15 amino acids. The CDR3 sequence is CASSSYVGTSGEQYF. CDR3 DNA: TGTGCCAGCAGCTCCTACGTTGGGACCTCTGGGGAGCAGTACTTC.

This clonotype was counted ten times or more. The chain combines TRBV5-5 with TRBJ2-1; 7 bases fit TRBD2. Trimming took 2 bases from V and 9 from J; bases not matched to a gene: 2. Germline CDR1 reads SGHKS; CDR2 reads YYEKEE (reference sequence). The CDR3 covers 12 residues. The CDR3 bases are TGTGCCAGCAGCTTCACGGGGGGTGAGCAGTTCTTC. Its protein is CASSFTGGEQFF.

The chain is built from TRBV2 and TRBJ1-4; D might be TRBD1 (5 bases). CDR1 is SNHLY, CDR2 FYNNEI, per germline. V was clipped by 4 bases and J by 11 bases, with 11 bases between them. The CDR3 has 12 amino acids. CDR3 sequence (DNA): TGTGCCAGCAGTGTTAACGGGGGGAAACTGTTTTTT. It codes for CASSVNGGKLFF.

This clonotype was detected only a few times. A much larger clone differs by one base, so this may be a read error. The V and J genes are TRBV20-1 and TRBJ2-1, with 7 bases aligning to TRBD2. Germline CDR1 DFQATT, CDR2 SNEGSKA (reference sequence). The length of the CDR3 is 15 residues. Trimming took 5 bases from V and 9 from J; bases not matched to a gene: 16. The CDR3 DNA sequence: TGCAGTGCTCCAACGCTGACTGGCGGGGGTGGTGAGCAGTTCTTC. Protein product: CSAPTLTGGGGEQFF.

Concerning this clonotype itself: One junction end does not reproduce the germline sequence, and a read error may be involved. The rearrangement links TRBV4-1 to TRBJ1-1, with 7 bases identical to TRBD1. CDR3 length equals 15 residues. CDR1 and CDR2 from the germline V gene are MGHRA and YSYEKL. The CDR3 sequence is CASSHLQGSLTETFF. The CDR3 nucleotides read TGCGCCAGCAGCCATCTACAGGGGTCCCTCACTGAAACTTTCTTT.

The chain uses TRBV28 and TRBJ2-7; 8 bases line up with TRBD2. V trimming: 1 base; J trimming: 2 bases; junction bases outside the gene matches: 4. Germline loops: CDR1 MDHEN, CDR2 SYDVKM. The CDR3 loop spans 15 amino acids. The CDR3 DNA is TGTGCCAGCAGTTTATTTACGGGGGGGGCCTACGAGCAGTACTTC. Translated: CASSLFTGGAYEQYF.

The CDR3 spells CASSEDRGQGTEAFF. For the CDR3, the DNA is TGTGCCAGCAGCGAAGACAGGGGGCAAGGCACTGAAGCTTTCTTT. J is TRBJ1-1 and V is TRBV7-9, with TRBD1 identical over 10 bases. There are 15 residues in the CDR3. After removal of 5 bases from V and 4 bases from J, the junction contained 7 bases not matched to a gene. The germline V gene encodes CDR1 SEHNR and CDR2 FQNEAQ (reference sequence). The full variable domain, its missing parts supplied by reference TRBV7-9 and TRBJ1-1, is DTGVSQNPRHKITKRGQNVTFRCDPISEHNRLYWYRQTLGQGPEFLTYFQNEAQLEKSRLLSDRFSAERPKGSFSTLEIQRTEQGDSAMYLCASSEDRGQGTEAFFGQGTRLTVV.

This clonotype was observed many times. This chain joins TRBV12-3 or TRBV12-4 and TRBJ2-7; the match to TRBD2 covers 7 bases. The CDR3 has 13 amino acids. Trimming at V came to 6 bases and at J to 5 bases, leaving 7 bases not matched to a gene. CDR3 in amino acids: CASSLGLIHEQYF. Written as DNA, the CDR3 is TGTGCCAGCAGCCTGGGACTAATCCACGAGCAGTACTTC.

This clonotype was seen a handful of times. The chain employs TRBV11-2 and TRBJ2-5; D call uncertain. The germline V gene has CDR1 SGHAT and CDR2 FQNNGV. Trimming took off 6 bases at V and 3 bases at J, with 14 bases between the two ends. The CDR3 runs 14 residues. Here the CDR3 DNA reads TGTGCCAGCAGGCTATTCGGACGGAAAGAGACCCAGTACTTC. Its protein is CASRLFGRKETQYF.

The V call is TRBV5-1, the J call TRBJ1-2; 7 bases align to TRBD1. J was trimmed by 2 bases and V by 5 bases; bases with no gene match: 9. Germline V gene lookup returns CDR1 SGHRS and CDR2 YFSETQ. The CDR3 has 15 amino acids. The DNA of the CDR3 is TGCGCCAGCAGGGATATTAAGGGACAGAACTATGGCTACACCTTC. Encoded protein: CASRDIKGQNYGYTF.

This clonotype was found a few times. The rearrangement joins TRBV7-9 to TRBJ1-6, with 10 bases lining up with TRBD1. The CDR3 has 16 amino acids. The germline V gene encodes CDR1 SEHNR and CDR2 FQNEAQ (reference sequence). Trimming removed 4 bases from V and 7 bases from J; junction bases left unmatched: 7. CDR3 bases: TGTGCCAGCAGCTCCCGGTGGGGACAGGGGAATTCACCCCTCCACTTT. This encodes CASSSRWGQGNSPLHF.